This T cell receptor (beta chain) was observed in a study of blood T cell repertoires in COVID-19. Profiling relied on immunoSEQ multiplex PCR, and the TCRdb table lists in-frame clones only, not all of them. The table lists a few hundred thousand clones, roughly 87% of them singletons. The participants were between about 18 and 89 years old and came from some 23 US areas. Cohort placement rested on clinical history that participants reported themselves. Cohort 3 donors counted as recovered after two negative PCRs, clearance, or resolved symptoms. V dropped 1 base and J dropped 5 bases, with 12 bases sitting between them. The CDR3 is made up of 14 amino acids. The germline V gene encodes CDR1 LNHNV and CDR2 YYDKDF (reference sequence).

This clonotype was sampled from a woman aged 25 to 39 who had recovered from COVID-19. The sample taken for sequencing was PBMCs or T cells enriched from blood (not recorded which). The chain combines TRBV15 with TRBJ2-7; maybe TRBD1 (5 bases). The CDR3 protein is CATSRAQGGHEQYF. DNA of the CDR3: TGTGCCACCAGCAGAGCGCAGGGTGGCCACGAGCAGTACTTC.